Presented here are 19 T cell receptor beta chains from one specimen sequenced in a study of cytomegalovirus exposure and HLA in healthy donors. Both 60 Vbeta primers and 13 Jbeta primers went into the PCR. Generated by immunoSEQ multiplex PCR, the TCRdb table keeps only in-frame clones and is missing some. The sample lists around 61,000 clones; about 89% were seen once. Sequenced input: PBMCs. The receptors stem from a man aged 25-45 years in good health and CMV-seropositive.

The V and J genes are TRBV2 and TRBJ2-7; 9 bases fit TRBD1. The V segment lost 7 bases and the J segment 2 bases; nucleotides outside the gene matches: 6. Germline lookup yields CDR1 SNHLY and CDR2 FYNNEI. This CDR3 comprises 14 residues. CDR3 sequence: CASKGQGMAYEQYF. The CDR3 coding sequence is TGTGCCAGCAAAGGACAGGGGATGGCCTACGAGCAGTACTTC.

The chain couples TRBV30 to TRBJ2-1; possible D gene TRBD2, 5 bases. From germline, CDR1 is GTSNPN and CDR2 SVGIG (reference sequence). V was cut by 0 bases and J by 6 bases, with 18 bases left in between. The CDR3 length is 16 residues. CDR3 DNA sequence: TGTGCCTGGAGTGTACTAGTAGCGTCAGAAGGCAATGAGCAGTTCTTC. It translates to CAWSVLVASEGNEQFF.

This rearrangement joins TRBV14 to TRBJ1-2; the D gene is possibly TRBD1 (5 bases). Germline CDR1 SGHDN, CDR2 FVKESK. The CDR3 extends over 15 amino acids. The V gene lost 0 bases and the J gene lost 7 bases, with 15 bases spanning the gap. The DNA for the CDR3 is TGTGCCAGCAGCCAAGATTATTCGGGACTGAGTGGCTACACCTTC. Its protein is CASSQDYSGLSGYTF.

The genes are TRBV9 and TRBJ1-4; TRBD1 might be the D (6 bases). V was shortened by 0 bases and J by 7 bases, with 10 bases between the two germline ends. The CDR3 totals 14 residues. Germline CDR1 and CDR2: SGDLS and YYNGEE. The CDR3 here is CASSVGQGSEKLFF. The CDR3 coding sequence is TGTGCCAGCAGCGTAGGTCAGGGGTCTGAAAAACTGTTTTTT.

The rearrangement uses TRBV19 and TRBJ2-7; 10 bases are shared with TRBD1. The J segment lost 3 bases and the V segment lost 5 bases, leaving 10 bases of the junction unmatched. The CDR3 loop spans 16 amino acids. CDR1 is LNHDA and CDR2 is SQIVND in the germline V gene (reference sequence). CDR3 sequence: CASSPRDRGVGYEQYF. The CDR3, as DNA: TGTGCCAGTAGTCCGCGGGACAGGGGCGTGGGCTACGAGCAGTACTTC.

This chain joins TRBV18 and TRBJ1-2; TRBD1 aligns across 9 bases. This CDR3 has 15 residues. The junction had 9 bases not matched to a gene; V was cut back by 3 bases and J by 7 bases. Germline assignment: CDR1 KGHSH and CDR2 LQKENI. CDR3 sequence: CASSPSRDRVSGYTF. Written as DNA, the CDR3 is TGTGCCAGCTCACCCTCTAGGGACAGGGTGTCTGGCTACACCTTC.

This clone was detected a few times. The chain links TRBV5-4 to TRBJ2-1; the match to TRBD2 covers 11 bases. The J segment lost 5 bases and the V segment lost 4 bases, leaving 5 bases of the junction unmatched. This CDR3 is built from 15 residues. Germline V lookup: CDR1 SGHNT, CDR2 YYREEE (reference sequence). CDR3: CASSRLAGGDNEQFF. The CDR3 DNA reads TGTGCCAGCAGCCGCCTAGCGGGAGGCGACAATGAGCAGTTCTTC.

This chain connects TRBV9 to TRBJ1-4; TRBD1 aligns across 7 bases. J gave up 4 bases and V 4 bases, and 7 bases lay outside the gene matches. CDR3 length: 15 residues. Germline values: CDR1 SGDLS, CDR2 YYNGEE. Here the CDR3 reads CASSPRGQHNEKLFF. As DNA, the CDR3 is TGTGCCAGCAGCCCGAGGGGACAGCATAATGAAAAACTGTTTTTT.

V and J are TRBV29-1 and TRBJ2-1, with D perhaps TRBD2 (5 bases). The CDR3 contains 15 residues. CDR1 and CDR2 (germline): SQVTM, ANQGSEA. Trimming took off 1 base at V and 5 bases at J, with 15 bases between the two ends. The CDR3, as DNA: TGCAGCGTTGAAGTTGGCAGCGGTCATAACAATGAGCAGTTCTTC. Protein: CSVEVGSGHNNEQFF.

The rearrangement uses TRBV7-9 and TRBJ1-3; 7 nucleotides match TRBD1. The V and J ends lost 11 bases and 0 bases, in that order; junction bases with no gene match: 4. Germline CDR1 SEHNR, CDR2 FQNEAQ (reference sequence). This CDR3 contains 13 residues. In DNA, the CDR3 is TGTGCCGGCGGACAGGCCTCTGGAAACACCATATATTTT. Protein product: CAGGQASGNTIYF.

This clone has only one observation. The chain uses TRBV28 and TRBJ2-3; 9 bases align to TRBD1. This CDR3 is 20 amino acids long. V was pared by 3 bases and J by 0 bases, with 16 bases of the junction left unmatched. Germline V gene lookup returns CDR1 MDHEN and CDR2 SYDVKM. The CDR3 spells CASSFGEGTGQTSSTDTQYF. The CDR3 DNA reads as TGTGCCAGCAGTTTTGGGGAAGGGACAGGGCAAACGTCTAGCACAGATACGCAGTATTTT.

Here the CDR3 reads CASSLASGSSYNEQFF. As DNA, the CDR3 is TGTGCCAGCAGCTTAGCTAGCGGGAGCTCCTACAATGAGCAGTTCTTC. This chain uses TRBV7-2 with TRBJ2-1, with TRBD2 identical over 9 bases. Germline-derived CDR1 and CDR2 are SGHTA and FQGNSA. The ends lost 0 bases at V and 0 bases at J; junction bases unmatched: 0. The CDR3 covers 16 residues.

This clone has a single count. The rearrangement links TRBV7-8 to TRBJ2-7; 14 bases are a match to TRBD2. The junction had 9 bases not matched to a gene; V was cut back by 5 bases and J by 3 bases. The CDR3 contains 17 residues. The germline V gene has CDR1 SGHVS and CDR2 FQNEAQ. The CDR3 DNA reads TGTGCCAGCAGCCCCTTAAGGGGGACTAGCGGGAGCTACGAGCAGTACTTC. It encodes CASSPLRGTSGSYEQYF. Using reference TRBV7-8 and TRBJ2-7 for the parts outside the CDR3, the full variable domain is GAGVSQSPRYKVAKRGQDVALRCDPISGHVSLFWYQQALGQGPEFLTYFQNEAQLDKSGLPSDRFFAERPEGSVSTLKIQRTQQEDSAVYLCASSPLRGTSGSYEQYFGPGTRLTVT.

As DNA, the CDR3 is TGTGCCTGGAGTGTACGCAGGGCAACCCACGAGCAGTACTTC. This encodes CAWSVRRATHEQYF. The V call is TRBV30, the J call TRBJ2-7; a weak D match, TRBD1 (5 bases). The CDR3 loop spans 14 amino acids. The V gene lost 0 bases and the J gene lost 5 bases, with 14 bases spanning the gap. Per the germline V gene, CDR1 is GTSNPN and CDR2 is SVGIG (reference sequence).

This clone was seen only once. The J gene is TRBJ2-3, the V gene TRBV5-1; 10 positions match TRBD2. The V gene's germline CDR1 is SGHRS and CDR2 YFSETQ. The CDR3 is 15 amino acids. The junction had 6 bases not matched to a gene; V was cut back by 5 bases and J by 3 bases. The CDR3 nucleotides read TGCGCCAGCAGATCTCTGGGACTAGCGACAGATACGCAGTATTTT. Translating gives CASRSLGLATDTQYF.

The V gene is TRBV10-2, the J gene TRBJ2-7; 7 positions match TRBD2. Germline lookup yields CDR1 WSHSY and CDR2 SAAADI. J gave up 2 bases and V 5 bases, and 6 bases lay outside the gene matches. The CDR3 has 14 residues. The CDR3: CASSIAGLAYEQYF. The CDR3 coding sequence is TGCGCCAGCAGTATCGCAGGACTAGCCTACGAGCAGTACTTC.

The chain has TRBV14 and TRBJ2-5, with 15 bases fitting TRBD2. The V and J ends lost 2 bases and 7 bases, in that order; junction bases with no gene match: 8. This CDR3 is built from 17 residues. Germline V gene lookup returns CDR1 SGHDN and CDR2 FVKESK. Here the CDR3 reads CASSQPGLAGGMGTQYF. CDR3 nucleotides: TGTGCCAGCAGCCAACCGGGACTAGCGGGAGGTATGGGGACCCAGTACTTC.

The V and J genes are TRBV5-1 and TRBJ2-1; 16 nucleotides line up with TRBD2. Germline trimming cut 4 bases from V and 4 bases from J; bases unmatched to any gene: 5. CDR1 is SGHRS, CDR2 YFSETQ, per germline. This CDR3 has 17 amino acids. The CDR3, as DNA: TGCGCCAGCAGCCCCGGGACTAGCGGGAGGGTGTACAATGAGCAGTTCTTC. It yields the protein CASSPGTSGRVYNEQFF.

This rearrangement joins TRBV9 to TRBJ2-1, with 7 positions matching TRBD2. The CDR3 has 14 amino acids. Trimming at V came to 3 bases and at J to 6 bases, leaving 6 bases not matched to a gene. Germline values: CDR1 SGDLS, CDR2 YYNGEE. The DNA for the CDR3 is TGTGCCAGCAGCGGGACTAGTGGCATCAATGAGCAGTTCTTC. Translation gives CASSGTSGINEQFF.